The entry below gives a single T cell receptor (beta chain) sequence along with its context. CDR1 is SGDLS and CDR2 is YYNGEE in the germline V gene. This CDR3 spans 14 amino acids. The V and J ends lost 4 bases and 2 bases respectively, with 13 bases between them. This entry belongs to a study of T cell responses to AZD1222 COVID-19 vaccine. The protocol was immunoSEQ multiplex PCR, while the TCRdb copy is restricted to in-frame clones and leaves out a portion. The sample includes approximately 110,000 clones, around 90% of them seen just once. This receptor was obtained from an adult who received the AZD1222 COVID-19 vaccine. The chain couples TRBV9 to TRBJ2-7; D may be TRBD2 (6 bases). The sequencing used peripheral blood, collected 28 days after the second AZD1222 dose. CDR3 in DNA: TGTGCCAGCAGCCCCGAGGCGGGAACCTACGAGCAGTACTTC. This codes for CASSPEAGTYEQYF.